A single sample gave rise to the 2 T cell receptor beta chains below, sequenced in a study of T-cell memory formation after mild COVID-19. TCRdb ran MiXCR on the 5' RACE reads and lists one entry per CDR3 protein. The sample yields 250,000 to 300,000 distinct CDR3 sequences, over 7% seen once. Sequenced sample: PBMCs or a T cell subset sorted from them (not recorded which). All receptors derive from a man between 18 and 29 years old who had mild COVID-19 (a few samples of this study predate the infection). Cell type and time point are not known.

The chain combines TRBV6-5 with TRBJ1-1, with 7 bases matching TRBD1. The CDR3 extends over 13 amino acids. Trimming took 9 bases from V and 5 from J; bases not matched to a gene: 9. Germline CDR1 MNHEY, CDR2 SVGAGI. CDR3 bases: TGTGCCAGTTACAGTGGGACAGCAACTGAAGCTTTCTTT. This sequence encodes CASYSGTATEAFF.

Ten or more counts support this clonotype. The chain employs TRBV10-1 and TRBJ1-5, with D tentatively TRBD1 (5 bases). The length of the CDR3 is 14 residues. V gave up 7 bases and J gave up 5 bases, with 15 bases separating them. Germline loops: CDR1 WNHNN, CDR2 SYGVQD (reference sequence). CDR3 residues: CASKTVWVDQPQHF. CDR3 nucleotide sequence: TGCGCCAGCAAGACAGTTTGGGTGGATCAGCCCCAGCATTTT.